These T cell receptor beta chains were read from a single sample in a study of T cells in Graves' hyperthyroidism and ophthalmopathy. TCRdb re-derived calls from the multiplex PCR reads in MiXCR, one entry per CDR3 protein. Of roughly 500,000 distinct CDR3 sequences in the sample, just over 45% were seen once. Source material: peripheral blood or thyroid tissue (not recorded which). The source of these receptors is an adult woman with Graves' disease, either hyperthyroidism or ophthalmopathy (not recorded which). The CDR3 runs from the conserved cysteine through the conserved F or W. Each record gives: V gene, J gene, CDR3 protein.

V: TRBV6-1; J: TRBJ1-2; CDR3: CASSEDRAEYYGYTF
V: TRBV7-3; J: TRBJ1-5; CDR3: CASSLGLGRPQHF
V: TRBV11-2; J: TRBJ2-2; CDR3: CASSLVPAGATGELFF
V: TRBV5-1; J: TRBJ1-6; CDR3: CASSSGDSPLHF
V: TRBV20-1; J: TRBJ1-5; CDR3: CGARDRTGERPQHF
V: TRBV20-1; J: TRBJ1-1; CDR3: CSAVGNSQTEAFF
V: TRBV2; J: TRBJ1-1; CDR3: CASSGGGLTEAFF
V: TRBV10-1; J: TRBJ2-5; CDR3: CASSNSLGIGETQYF
V: TRBV7-9; J: TRBJ2-7; CDR3: CASSLDGRGKYF
V: TRBV20-1; J: TRBJ2-5; CDR3: CSDRGRRANQETQYF
V: TRBV12-3/TRBV12-4; J: TRBJ1-5; CDR3: CASSPGTGRYQPQHF
V: TRBV7-2; J: TRBJ1-1; CDR3: CASSPSRDRGRMDTEAFF
V: TRBV25-1; J: TRBJ2-7; CDR3: CASSRQGGSDEQYF
V: TRBV10-3; J: TRBJ2-5; CDR3: CAISRTGMMETQYF
V: TRBV20-1; J: TRBJ2-5; CDR3: CSAMTAQETQYF
V: TRBV5-1; J: TRBJ1-2; CDR3: CASSVRQGFGARSAYGYTF
V: TRBV7-7; J: TRBJ2-5; CDR3: CASSGTGDQETQYF
V: TRBV28; J: TRBJ1-1; CDR3: CASSVPGQWEAFF
V: TRBV20-1; J: TRBJ2-7; CDR3: CSGRKGGGRFGQYF
V: TRBV20-1; J: TRBJ2-3; CDR3: CSARDRTTGADTQYF
V: TRBV11-1; J: TRBJ2-5; CDR3: CASSPGPAETQYF
V: TRBV6-6; J: TRBJ1-2; CDR3: CASSYLANANYGYTF
V: TRBV7-2; J: TRBJ2-6; CDR3: CASSPLSGVNVLTF
V: TRBV12-3/TRBV12-4; J: TRBJ1-5; CDR3: CASRFGQGATQPQHF
V: TRBV29-1; J: TRBJ2-6; CDR3: CSVDGGSGANVLTF
V: TRBV6-1; J: TRBJ1-2; CDR3: CASSEAAGGNYGYTF
V: TRBV10-3; J: TRBJ2-7; CDR3: CARGGFSYEQYF
V: TRBV7-6; J: TRBJ2-5; CDR3: CASSLVGTAQETQYF
V: TRBV2; J: TRBJ1-6; CDR3: CASRQDSYNSPLHF
V: TRBV28; J: TRBJ2-7; CDR3: CASFSPGPSYEQYF
V: TRBV10-3; J: TRBJ1-5; CDR3: CAISELDQPQHF
V: TRBV10-3; J: TRBJ2-6; CDR3: CAISGESGANVLTF
V: TRBV10-1; J: TRBJ2-7; CDR3: CASIGLAGARSEQYF
V: TRBV15; J: TRBJ1-4; CDR3: CATSRLTDMTEKLFF
V: TRBV5-1; J: TRBJ2-7; CDR3: CASKGDSYEQYF
V: TRBV29-1; J: TRBJ1-1; CDR3: CSGRWRNTEAFF
V: TRBV2; J: TRBJ2-7; CDR3: CASSGDRGLVEQYF
V: TRBV24-1; J: TRBJ1-5; CDR3: CATSEWDRRQPQHF
V: TRBV15; J: TRBJ2-7; CDR3: CATSRGDSYEQYF